This note documents a single TCR beta chain sequence. What antigen it recognizes has not been identified. No base quality information exists; no much larger clone differs at one position. These data originate in a study of blood T cell repertoires in COVID-19 (dated by TCRdb to 2020 to 2021). In the study overall: Samples covering the acute and convalescent phases of COVID-19 were provided by collaborators in the United States, Italy and Spain. The prospective study material was composed of cDNA or gDNA derived from T cells, B-cell-depleted T cells, or PBMCs. Sample metadata almost always included a de-identified subject ID, COVID-19 status, age in years and sex. Subjects who had been exposed to COVID-19, were actively infected with it, or had recovered from it provided the deeply sampled blood TCRbeta repertoires that made up the dataset. The repertoires were released in a freely available public database meant as a resource for research on the immune response to SARS-CoV-2. The samples were drawn from two sources: the first 160 participants of the ongoing ImmuneRACE study, and over 950 subjects contributed by 6 global collaborators. Where available, HLA class I and class II types were taken from metadata supplied by the sample provider and were not determined by assay-based typing.

Including cysteine and phenylalanine, the CDR3 has 15 amino acids. Left in the record is the CDR3 DNA by itself, 45 bases read in frame from the first base. The V end loses 1 base and the J end loses 4 bases, and a stretch of 13 bases separates them. CDR1 SGHTA and CDR2 FQGNSA were looked up in the germline V gene. At one collaborating source in Seattle, patients were enrolled during active infection and were followed longitudinally through the course of disease. Collaborating institutions collected whole blood in K2EDTA tubes following their own protocols. Collaborator samples were shipped for TCRbeta analysis as frozen whole blood, isolated PBMCs, or DNA extracted from either sample type. The full study reports these points: The quantity of clinical and demographic metadata differed by source and by participant and was supplied without curation.

The immunoSEQ Assay, a bias-controlled multiplex PCR, was used to amplify TCRbeta CDR3 regions from genomic DNA. The paper's data handling went like this. The number of nucleated cells in each sample was estimated by amplification of reference gene primers within the assay. To quantify the absolute abundance of each unique TCRbeta CDR3 rearrangement, sequence reads were collapsed and filtered. For each sample, productive Simpson clonality was calculated by taking the square root of Simpson's diversity index across productive rearrangements. The immuneACCESS repertoire file appears here via TCRdb, limited to in-frame rearrangements. These files lack a portion of the clones; in checked studies, under half of the deficit traces to unresolved V genes, and the cause of the others is not known. That table supplies the V and J calls and clone size; D and trimming were determined from the DNA. The sample has 300,000 to 350,000 clones on record, around nine tenths of them singletons. Of the sample, 6% to 8% falls within the top ten clones.

The sequence derives from a woman aged 70 to 79 with COVID-19, enrolled during active disease. What was sequenced was peripheral blood. The sequence is built from TRBV7-2 and TRBJ1-2, with a weak D call of TRBD1 (6 bases match). The nucleotide sequence reads as follows: TGTGCCAGCAGCTTAGGGGGGCAGAATTTCTATGGCTACACCTTC. Its protein product is CASSLGGQNFYGYTF. With the portions outside the CDR3 filled from the reference TRBV7-2 and TRBJ1-2 genes, the complete variable region becomes GAGVSQSPSNKVTEKGKDVELRCDPISGHTALYWYRQSLGQGLEFLIYFQGNSAPDKSGLPSDRFSAERTGGSVSTLTIQRTQQEDSAVYLCASSLGGQNFYGYTFGSGTRLTVV.